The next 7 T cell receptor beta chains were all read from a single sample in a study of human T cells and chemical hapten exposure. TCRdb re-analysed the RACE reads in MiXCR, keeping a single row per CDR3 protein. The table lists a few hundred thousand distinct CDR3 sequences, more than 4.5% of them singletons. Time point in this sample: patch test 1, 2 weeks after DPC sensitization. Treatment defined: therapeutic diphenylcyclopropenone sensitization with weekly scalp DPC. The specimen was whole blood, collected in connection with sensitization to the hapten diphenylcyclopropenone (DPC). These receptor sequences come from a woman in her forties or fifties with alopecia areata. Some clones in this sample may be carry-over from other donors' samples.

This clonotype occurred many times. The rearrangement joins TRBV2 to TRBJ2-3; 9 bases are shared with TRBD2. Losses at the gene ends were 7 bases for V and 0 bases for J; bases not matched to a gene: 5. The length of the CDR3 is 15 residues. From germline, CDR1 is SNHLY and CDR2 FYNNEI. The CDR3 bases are TGTGCCAGCAAAGCGGGGGGACTTAGCACAGATACGCAGTATTTT. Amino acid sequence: CASKAGGLSTDTQYF.

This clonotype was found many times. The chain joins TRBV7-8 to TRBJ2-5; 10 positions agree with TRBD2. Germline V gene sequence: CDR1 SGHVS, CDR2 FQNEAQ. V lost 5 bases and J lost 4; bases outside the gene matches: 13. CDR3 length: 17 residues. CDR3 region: CASSPPRVAGGRETQYF. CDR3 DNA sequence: TGTGCCAGCAGCCCCCCCCGGGTAGCGGGGGGTCGAGAGACCCAGTACTTC.

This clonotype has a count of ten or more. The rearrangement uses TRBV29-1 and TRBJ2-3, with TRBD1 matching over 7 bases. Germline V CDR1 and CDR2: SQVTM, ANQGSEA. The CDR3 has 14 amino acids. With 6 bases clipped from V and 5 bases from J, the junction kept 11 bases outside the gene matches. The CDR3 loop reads CSVGTVRERDTQYF. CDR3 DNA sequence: TGCAGCGTCGGGACAGTCCGCGAGAGAGATACGCAGTATTTT.

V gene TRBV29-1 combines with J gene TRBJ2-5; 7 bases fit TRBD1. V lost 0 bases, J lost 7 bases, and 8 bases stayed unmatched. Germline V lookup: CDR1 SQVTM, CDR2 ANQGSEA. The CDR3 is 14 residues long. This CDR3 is CSVEDLRAGGTQYF. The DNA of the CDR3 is TGCAGCGTTGAAGATCTTAGGGCAGGGGGGACCCAGTACTTC.

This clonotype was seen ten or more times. DNA for the CDR3: TGTGCCATCAGTGGACAGGGCGATGGCTACACCTTC. This sequence encodes CAISGQGDGYTF. The rearrangement uses TRBV10-3 and TRBJ1-2; TRBD1 matches at 7 bases. From germline, CDR1 is ENHRY and CDR2 SYGVKD. Trimming took 4 bases from V and 6 from J; bases not matched to a gene: 2. The CDR3 loop spans 12 amino acids.

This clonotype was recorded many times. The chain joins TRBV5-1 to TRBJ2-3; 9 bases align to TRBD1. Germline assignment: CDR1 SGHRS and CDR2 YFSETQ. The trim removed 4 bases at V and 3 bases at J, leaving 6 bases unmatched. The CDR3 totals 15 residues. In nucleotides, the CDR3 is TGCGCCAGCAGCCGGGACAGGGCAGGGACAGATACGCAGTATTTT. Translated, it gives CASSRDRAGTDTQYF.

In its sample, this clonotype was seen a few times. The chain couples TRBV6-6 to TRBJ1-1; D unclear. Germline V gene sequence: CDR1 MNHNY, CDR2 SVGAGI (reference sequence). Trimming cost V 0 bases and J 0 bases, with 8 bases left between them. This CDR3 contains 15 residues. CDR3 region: CASSYSTAVNTEAFF. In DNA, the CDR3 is TGTGCCAGCAGTTACTCGACGGCAGTGAACACTGAAGCTTTCTTT.